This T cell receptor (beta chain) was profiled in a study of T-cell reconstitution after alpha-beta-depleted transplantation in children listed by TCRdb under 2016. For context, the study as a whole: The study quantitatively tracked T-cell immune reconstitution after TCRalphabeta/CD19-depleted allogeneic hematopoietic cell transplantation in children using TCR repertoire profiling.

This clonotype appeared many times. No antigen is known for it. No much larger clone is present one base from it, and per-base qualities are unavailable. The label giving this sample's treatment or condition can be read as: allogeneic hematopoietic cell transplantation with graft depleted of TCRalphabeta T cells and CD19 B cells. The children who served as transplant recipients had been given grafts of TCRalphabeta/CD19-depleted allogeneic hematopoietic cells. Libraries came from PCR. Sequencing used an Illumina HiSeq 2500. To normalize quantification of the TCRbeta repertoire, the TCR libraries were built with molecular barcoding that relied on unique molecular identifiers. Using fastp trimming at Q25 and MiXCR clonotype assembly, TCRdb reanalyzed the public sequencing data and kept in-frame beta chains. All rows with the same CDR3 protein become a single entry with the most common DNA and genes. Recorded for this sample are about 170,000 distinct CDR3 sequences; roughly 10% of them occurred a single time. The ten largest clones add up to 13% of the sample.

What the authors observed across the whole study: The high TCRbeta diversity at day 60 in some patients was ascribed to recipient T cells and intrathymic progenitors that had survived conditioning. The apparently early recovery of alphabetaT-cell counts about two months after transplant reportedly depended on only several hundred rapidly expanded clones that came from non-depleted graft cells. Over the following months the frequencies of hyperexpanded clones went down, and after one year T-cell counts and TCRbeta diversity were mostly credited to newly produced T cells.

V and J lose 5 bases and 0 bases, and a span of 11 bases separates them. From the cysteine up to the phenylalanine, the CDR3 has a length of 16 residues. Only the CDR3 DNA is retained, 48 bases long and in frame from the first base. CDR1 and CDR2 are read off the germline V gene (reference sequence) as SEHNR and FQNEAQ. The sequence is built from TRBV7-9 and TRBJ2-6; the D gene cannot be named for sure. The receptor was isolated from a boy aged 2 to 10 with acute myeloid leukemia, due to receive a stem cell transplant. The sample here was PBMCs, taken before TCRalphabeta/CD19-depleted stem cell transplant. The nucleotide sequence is TGTGCCAGCAGCCGAGCTCTCAACTCTGGGGCCAACGTCCTGACTTTC. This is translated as CASSRALNSGANVLTF.